The 28 T cell receptor beta chains below were found in one sample sequenced in a study of T cell responses to AZD1222 COVID-19 vaccine. Measured with immunoSEQ multiplex PCR; TCRdb has only the in-frame clones, and not every one. The sample includes around 69,000 clones, roughly 84% of them seen just once. Sample: peripheral blood, taken on day 0 of AZD1222 vaccination. These receptors were obtained from an adult in good health.

This chain uses TRBV3-1 (or the pseudogene TRBV3-2) with TRBJ1-5; no clear D gene. CDR1 is LGHDT and CDR2 is YNNKEL in the germline V gene (reference sequence). The V end lost 4 bases, the J end lost 4 bases, and 11 bases lay between the germline ends. The CDR3 spans 14 residues. Here the CDR3 reads CASSPQRSNQPQHF. The CDR3 coding sequence is TGTGCCAGCAGCCCCCAGCGATCAAATCAGCCCCAGCATTTT.

The V gene is TRBV2, the J gene TRBJ2-4; perhaps TRBD1 as D (5 bases). This CDR3 is built from 12 residues. The germline gives CDR1 SNHLY, CDR2 FYNNEI. V lost 1 base to trimming and J lost 8 bases, with 6 bases between them. The CDR3 DNA is TGTGCCAGCAGTGAAGACAGGTACATTCAGTACTTC. Encoded protein: CASSEDRYIQYF. The full variable domain, its missing parts supplied by reference TRBV2 and TRBJ2-4, is EPEVTQTPSHQVTQMGQEVILRCVPISNHLYFYWYRQILGQKVEFLVSFYNNEISEKSEIFDDQFSVERPDGSNFTLKIRSTKLEDSAMYFCASSEDRYIQYFGAGTRLSVL.

The chain carries TRBV7-8 and TRBJ1-5, with D possibly being TRBD1 (6 bases). The germline V gene has CDR1 SGHVS and CDR2 FQNEAQ. The CDR3 sequence is 16 residues long. The V end lost 4 bases, the J end lost 0 bases, and 13 bases lay between the germline ends. CDR3 sequence (DNA): TGTGCCAGCAGCTCCTTAGGGGGATATAGCAATCAGCCCCAGCATTTT. Amino acids: CASSSLGGYSNQPQHF.

V is TRBV4-3 and J is TRBJ1-6; 8 nucleotides match TRBD1. There are 14 residues in the CDR3. Per the germline V gene, CDR1 is LGHNA and CDR2 is YSLEER. The V segment lost 6 bases and the J segment 5 bases; nucleotides outside the gene matches: 3. The CDR3 bases are TGCGCCAGCAGAGGACAGGGACATAATTCACCCCTCCACTTT. Its translation is CASRGQGHNSPLHF.

The chain links TRBV6-2 or TRBV6-3 to TRBJ1-1, with 8 bases aligning to TRBD1. With V trimmed by 2 bases and J by 10 bases, 9 bases remained unmatched. CDR3 size: 14 residues. The germline V gene has CDR1 MNHEY and CDR2 SVGEGT. The CDR3 protein is CASSYRQGQVGAFF. CDR3 bases: TGTGCCAGCAGTTACCGGCAGGGACAGGTGGGAGCTTTCTTT.

This clone has a count of ten or more. The J gene is TRBJ2-5, the V gene TRBV3-1 (or the pseudogene TRBV3-2); 10 bases map to TRBD2. The CDR3 length is 17 residues. Germline V CDR1 and CDR2: LGHDT, YNNKEL (reference sequence). The J segment lost 5 bases and the V segment lost 3 bases, leaving 12 bases of the junction unmatched. The CDR3 is CASSQDLSGGASETQYF. CDR3 coding DNA: TGTGCCAGCAGCCAGGACCTAAGCGGGGGGGCTTCTGAGACCCAGTACTTC.

The chain has TRBV2 and TRBJ2-4; 7 bases align to TRBD1. Germline V gene data show CDR1 as SNHLY and CDR2 as FYNNEI. V dropped 4 bases and J dropped 6; count of bases not matched to a gene: 6. This CDR3 is built from 14 residues. CDR3 DNA sequence: TGTGCCAGCAGTGCTGACAGGGCGGCAAACATTCAGTACTTC. It is translated as CASSADRAANIQYF. Using reference TRBV2 and TRBJ2-4 for the parts outside the CDR3, the full variable domain is EPEVTQTPSHQVTQMGQEVILRCVPISNHLYFYWYRQILGQKVEFLVSFYNNEISEKSEIFDDQFSVERPDGSNFTLKIRSTKLEDSAMYFCASSADRAANIQYFGAGTRLSVL.

On this clone itself: Other DNA sequences in this specimen translate into the identical CDR3. The gene calls are TRBV5-1 and TRBJ2-7, with TRBD2 identical over 10 bases. The CDR3 is made up of 15 amino acids. Trimming took 0 bases from V and 5 from J; bases not matched to a gene: 5. CDR1 is SGHRS, CDR2 YFSETQ, per germline. As DNA, the CDR3 is TGCGCCAGCAGCTTGGGGAGCGGGGGGGCTAACGAGCAGTACTTC. Its translation: CASSLGSGGANEQYF.

The V call is TRBV14, the J call TRBJ2-3; TRBD2 agrees at 11 bases. Germline loops: CDR1 SGHDN, CDR2 FVKESK. V trimming: 6 bases; J trimming: 6 bases; junction bases outside the gene matches: 5. The CDR3 extends over 14 amino acids. The CDR3 loop reads CASRGRLAGDTQYF. In DNA form, the CDR3 reads TGTGCCAGCAGGGGCAGACTAGCGGGGGATACGCAGTATTTT.

The chain joins TRBV7-9 to TRBJ2-1, with TRBD2 identical over 7 bases. V was pared by 6 bases and J by 9 bases, with 14 bases of the junction left unmatched. Germline CDR1 reads SEHNR; CDR2 reads FQNEAQ (reference sequence). CDR3 length equals 15 residues. In nucleotides, the CDR3 is TGTGCCAGCAGACCCTCGGGGGGTGGGTCCAGTGAGCAGTTCTTC. Its translation is CASRPSGGGSSEQFF.

The J gene is TRBJ2-5, the V gene TRBV19; tentative D call: TRBD2 (5 bases). Between the trimmed V and J ends, which lost 10 bases and 2 bases, there was a span of 11 bases. Germline V lookup: CDR1 LNHDA, CDR2 SQIVND (reference sequence). The CDR3 has 12 amino acids. The CDR3 loop reads CATRRNQETQYF. CDR3 bases: TGTGCCACCCGGAGGAATCAAGAGACCCAGTACTTC. The full variable domain, completed using reference TRBV19 and TRBJ2-5, is DGGITQSPKYLFRKEGQNVTLSCEQNLNHDAMYWYRQDPGQGLRLIYYSQIVNDFQKGDIAEGYSVSREKKESFPLTVTSAQKNPTAFYLCATRRNQETQYFGPGTRLLVL.

The gene calls are TRBV30 and TRBJ1-1, with unresolved D. Between the trimmed V and J ends, which lost 6 bases and 2 bases, there was a span of 13 bases. Germline CDR1 and CDR2: GTSNPN and SVGIG (reference sequence). The CDR3 covers 13 residues. The CDR3 sequence is CACPGISNTEAFF. In nucleotides, the CDR3 is TGTGCCTGCCCCGGGATTTCCAACACTGAAGCTTTCTTT.

A note on this clone: Other DNA sequences within the sample encode an identical CDR3. CDR3 nucleotide sequence: TGCGCCAGCAGCCAAGGGGACATTCGAGGGAACTATGGCTACACCTTC. This translates into CASSQGDIRGNYGYTF. The rearrangement uses TRBV4-1 and TRBJ1-2; a possible D gene is TRBD1 (6 bases). The CDR3 loop spans 16 amino acids. From germline, CDR1 is MGHRA and CDR2 YSYEKL. The V and J ends lost 1 base and 2 bases respectively, with 14 bases between them.

In nucleotides, the CDR3 is TGCGCCAGCAGCCATACCCAAGAGACCCAGTACTTC. This gives the protein CASSHTQETQYF. V is TRBV5-1 and J is TRBJ2-5; D is unresolved. Germline V gene lookup returns CDR1 SGHRS and CDR2 YFSETQ. The CDR3 has 12 amino acids. V was cut by 4 bases and J by 1 base, with 5 bases left in between.

V gene TRBV12-3 or TRBV12-4 combines with J gene TRBJ2-5, with D unclear. CDR3 length equals 11 residues. V lost 6 bases, J lost 5 bases, and 7 bases lay in between. CDR3 in DNA: TGTGCCAGCAGCAACCGGGAGACCCAGTACTTC. This encodes CASSNRETQYF.

This chain links TRBV5-1 with TRBJ1-1; D might be TRBD1 (5 bases). The CDR3 is 14 amino acids. Trimming removed 6 bases from V and 0 bases from J, with 12 bases in between. CDR1 SGHRS and CDR2 YFSETQ come from the germline V gene. CDR3 nucleotides: TGCGCCAGCAACCTGGACACGATGAACACTGAAGCTTTCTTT. It translates to CASNLDTMNTEAFF.

The V call is TRBV20-1, the J call TRBJ1-4, with D perhaps matching TRBD1 (5 bases). Trimming pared 3 bases from V and 2 bases from J, leaving 16 bases between. The V gene's germline CDR1 is DFQATT and CDR2 SNEGSKA (reference sequence). CDR3 length: 16 residues. In DNA form, the CDR3 reads TGCAGTGCTAGTGAGGATCTGGGGGAGACTAATGAAAAACTGTTTTTT. This codes for CSASEDLGETNEKLFF.

The chain recombines TRBV5-5 with TRBJ2-5; D unclear. Per germline, CDR1 SGHKS and CDR2 YYEKEE (reference sequence). Between the trimmed V and J ends, which lost 4 bases and 1 base, there was a span of 8 bases. The CDR3 contains 13 residues. Written as DNA, the CDR3 is TGTGCCAGCAGCCCGCCGATCCAAGAGACCCAGTACTTC. Translated, it gives CASSPPIQETQYF.

This chain's CDR3 is CASSQVGRYNEQFF. DNA for the CDR3: TGTGCCAGCAGCCAAGTTGGACGGTACAATGAGCAGTTCTTC. The chain is built from TRBV3-1 (or the pseudogene TRBV3-2) and TRBJ2-1, with unresolved D. Trimming pared 1 base from V and 4 bases from J, leaving 8 bases between. Germline V gene data show CDR1 as LGHDT and CDR2 as YNNKEL (reference sequence). The CDR3 length is 14 residues.

This chain uses TRBV6-1 with TRBJ2-2, with D perhaps TRBD1 (5 bases). The V and J ends lost 3 bases and 2 bases respectively, with 10 bases between them. This CDR3 region has 15 residues. CDR1 MNHNS and CDR2 SASEGT come from the germline V gene. CDR3 in amino acids: CASSDVGANTGELFF. CDR3 DNA: TGTGCCAGCAGTGACGTAGGGGCAAACACCGGGGAGCTGTTTTTT.

V usage is TRBV11-2 and J usage is TRBJ2-7, with 8 bases lining up with TRBD2. This CDR3 has 15 residues. Germline CDR1 reads SGHAT; CDR2 reads FQNNGV. After removal of 5 bases from V and 4 bases from J, the junction contained 10 bases not matched to a gene. DNA for the CDR3: TGTGCCAGCAGCGTAATGGGGCTAGCGGGTTACGAGCAGTACTTC. Amino acids: CASSVMGLAGYEQYF.

This clone has only one observation. V gene TRBV19 combines with J gene TRBJ2-2; no clear D gene. V was shortened by 5 bases and J by 6 bases, with 16 bases between the two germline ends. In germline, CDR1 is LNHDA, CDR2 SQIVND (reference sequence). This CDR3 comprises 15 residues. This CDR3 reads CASSSPRTPAGELFF. The CDR3 DNA reads TGTGCCAGTAGTTCTCCCCGGACGCCAGCCGGGGAGCTGTTTTTT.

This sequence joins TRBV6-6 and TRBJ2-5, with 8 bases that match TRBD2. Trimming removed 5 bases from V and 7 bases from J; junction bases left unmatched: 6. Germline CDR1 reads MNHNY; CDR2 reads SVGAGI (reference sequence). The CDR3 spans 13 residues. CDR3 nucleotide sequence: TGTGCCAGCAGTACCGGGACTAGTGGGACCCAGTACTTC. Translation gives CASSTGTSGTQYF.

The chain recombines TRBV18 with TRBJ2-1; D may be TRBD1 (5 bases). The CDR3 extends over 15 amino acids. V was shortened by 6 bases and J by 0 bases, with 12 bases between the two germline ends. Germline V gives CDR1 KGHSH, CDR2 LQKENI. As DNA, the CDR3 is TGTGCCAGCTCTCGACAGCCGAGCTCCTACAATGAGCAGTTCTTC. It translates to CASSRQPSSYNEQFF.

The rearrangement joins TRBV2 to TRBJ1-5; D gene uncertain. Trimming stripped 7 bases from V and 7 bases from J, with 20 bases between. The V gene's germline CDR1 is SNHLY and CDR2 FYNNEI. This CDR3 is built from 15 residues. This chain's CDR3 is CASTRRGGREQPQHF. The DNA for the CDR3 is TGTGCCAGCACCCGCCGTGGAGGGAGGGAACAGCCCCAGCATTTT.

This clone has a handful of counts. The CDR3 DNA follows: TGTGCCAGCAGTGAAACTCCTTATGAAGCTTTCTTT. Translation gives CASSETPYEAFF. V and J are TRBV2 and TRBJ1-1; no definite D call. Germline V gene data show CDR1 as SNHLY and CDR2 as FYNNEI. V shed 2 bases and J shed 7 bases, with 8 bases lying between them. The CDR3 loop spans 12 amino acids.

The J gene is TRBJ2-7, the V gene TRBV28, with a tentative D call TRBD2 (7 bases). The germline V gene has CDR1 MDHEN and CDR2 SYDVKM. The V and J ends lost 6 bases and 10 bases respectively, with 25 bases between them. This CDR3 has 15 amino acids. CDR3 DNA: TGTGCCAGCAGCTACCAAGGACTGCCGGCGGGGGCTCAGTACTTC. Its protein product is CASSYQGLPAGAQYF.

This clone has a single count. The V and J genes are TRBV7-9 and TRBJ2-7; TRBD2 is a possible D gene (6 bases). Trimming stripped 4 bases from V and 5 bases from J, with 15 bases between. The germline gives CDR1 SEHNR, CDR2 FQNEAQ (reference sequence). The CDR3 is made up of 14 amino acids. The CDR3 loop reads CASSSKGAGNEQYF. CDR3 nucleotide sequence: TGTGCCAGCAGCTCAAAAGGCGCGGGGAACGAGCAGTACTTC.